This TCR beta chain was documented in a study of blood T cell repertoires in COVID-19. Study-wide background: Researchers got acute and convalescent COVID-19 samples from the United States, Italy and Spain.

Study members were between about 18 and 100 years old and lived in approximately 25 US regions. Some clones are missing from TCRdb's copy, which holds only in-frame ones; the method was immunoSEQ multiplex PCR. The sample yields approximately 200,000 clones, around 80% seen once. CDR1 is SGHVS and CDR2 is FNYEAQ in the germline V gene. The CDR3 consists of 14 residues. V shed 4 bases, J shed 5 bases, and the junction held 6 bases outside the gene matches. This rearrangement joins TRBV7-6 to TRBJ1-1, with 8 nucleotides matching TRBD1. The sequenced sample was PBMCs or T cells enriched from blood (not recorded which). The receptor's source is a woman aged 40 to 49 with acute COVID-19. As DNA, the CDR3 is TGTGCCAGCAGCTCGCAGGGGGCGGGGACTGAAGCTTTCTTT. Residues: CASSSQGAGTEAFF.